This T cell receptor (beta chain) was captured in a study of shared clonotypes between healthy human individuals. CDR1 and CDR2 from the germline V gene are MNHEY and SMNVEV (reference sequence). V lost 7 bases and J lost 5, with 23 bases in between. There are 17 residues in the CDR3. A remark on this clone: Its antigen remains unknown.

Study-wide points: Deeper or shallower sequencing was expected to change how clonotypes are shared among donors. Researchers sampled only blood; tissue repertoires likely differ.

Repertoires were generated with immunoSEQ multiplex PCR, while TCRdb's copy carries only in-frame clones and drops some. The sample includes about 980,000 clones, 76% of them seen just once. The origin of this receptor is a man aged 18-30 years in good health. The sequencing sample was made of memory CD4+ T cells sorted from blood. The subset was: CD45RA-negative fraction. The V and J genes are TRBV27 and TRBJ1-4; the D is unclear. The CDR3 protein is CASKTYLVPFGNEKLFF. The CDR3 region has the DNA TGTGCCAGCAAGACTTACCTGGTCCCGTTTGGCAATGAAAAACTGTTTTTT.